There are many counts of the clone carrying this T cell receptor beta chain. RNA transcripts served as the template for amplifying TCR beta CDR3 regions. The HTBI primer set was used in a first-round RT-PCR of the TCR CDR3. TCRdb called the multiplex PCR reads again in MiXCR, with one record for every CDR3 protein. The sample carries hundreds of thousands of distinct CDR3 sequences, roughly 37% recorded once. The definition of stable Graves' hyperthyroidism was no ophthalmopathy progression within 18 months. Researchers barred patients who had uncontrolled infection, other autoimmune disease, pregnancy or lactation. This sample holds PBMCs from under 11 ml fresh peripheral blood. Deletions cut 7 bases from V and 10 bases from J, with 16 bases between. CDR3 length equals 12 residues. This specimen belongs to a study of T cells in Graves' hyperthyroidism and ophthalmopathy.

Sequences were obtained from blood. The source is a man between 18 and 29 years old with Graves' hyperthyroidism. This chain links TRBV12-3 or TRBV12-4 with TRBJ1-1; no definite D call. CDR3 DNA: TGTGCCAGCACTCCCGGTCCCTTCGGAGCTTTCTTT. It encodes CASTPGPFGAFF.